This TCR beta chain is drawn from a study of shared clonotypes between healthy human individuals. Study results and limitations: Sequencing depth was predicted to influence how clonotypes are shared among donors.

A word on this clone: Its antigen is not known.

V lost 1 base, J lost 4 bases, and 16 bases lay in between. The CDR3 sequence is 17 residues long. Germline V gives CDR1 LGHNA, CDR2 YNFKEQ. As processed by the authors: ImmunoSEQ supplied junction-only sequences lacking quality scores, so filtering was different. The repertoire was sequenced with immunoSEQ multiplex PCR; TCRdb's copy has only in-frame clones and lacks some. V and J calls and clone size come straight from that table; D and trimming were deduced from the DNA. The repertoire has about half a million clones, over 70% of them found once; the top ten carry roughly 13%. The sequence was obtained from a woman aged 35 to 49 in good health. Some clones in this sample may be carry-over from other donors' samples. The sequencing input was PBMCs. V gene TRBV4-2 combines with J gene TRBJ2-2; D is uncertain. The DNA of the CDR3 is TGTGCCAGCAGCCAAGTGGCCCCACGGATCTTCACCGGGGAGCTGTTTTTT. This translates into CASSQVAPRIFTGELFF.